This TCR beta chain derives from a study of control samples from healthy donors and cancer patients. The CDR3 consists of 16 residues. In germline, CDR1 is KGHDR, CDR2 SFDVKD. The ends lost 3 bases at V and 1 base at J; junction bases unmatched: 5. Assay: immunoSEQ multiplex PCR; the TCRdb copy retains only in-frame clones and omits some. The data contain about 170,000 clones, 91% of them singletons. The sequencing sample was made of blood. This chain links TRBV24-1 with TRBJ2-1, with 7 positions matching TRBD1. The receptor was isolated from a woman aged 25 to 39 in good health. CDR3 DNA: TGTGCCACCAGTGATCCCGGGACAGTTTCCTACAATGAGCAGTTCTTC. Protein product: CATSDPGTVSYNEQFF.